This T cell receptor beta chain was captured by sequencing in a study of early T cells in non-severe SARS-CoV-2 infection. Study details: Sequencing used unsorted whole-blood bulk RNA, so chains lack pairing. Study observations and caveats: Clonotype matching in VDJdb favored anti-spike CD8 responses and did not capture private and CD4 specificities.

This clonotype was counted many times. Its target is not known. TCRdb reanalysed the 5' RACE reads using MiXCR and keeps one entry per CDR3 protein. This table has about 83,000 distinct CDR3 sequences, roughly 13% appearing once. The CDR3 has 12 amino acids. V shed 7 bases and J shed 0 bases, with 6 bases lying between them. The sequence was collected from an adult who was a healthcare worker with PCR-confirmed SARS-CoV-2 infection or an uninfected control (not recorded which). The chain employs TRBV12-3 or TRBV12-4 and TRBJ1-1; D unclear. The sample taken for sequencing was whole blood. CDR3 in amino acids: CASNPLNTEAFF. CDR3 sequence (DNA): TGTGCCAGCAACCCGTTGAACACTGAAGCTTTCTTT.